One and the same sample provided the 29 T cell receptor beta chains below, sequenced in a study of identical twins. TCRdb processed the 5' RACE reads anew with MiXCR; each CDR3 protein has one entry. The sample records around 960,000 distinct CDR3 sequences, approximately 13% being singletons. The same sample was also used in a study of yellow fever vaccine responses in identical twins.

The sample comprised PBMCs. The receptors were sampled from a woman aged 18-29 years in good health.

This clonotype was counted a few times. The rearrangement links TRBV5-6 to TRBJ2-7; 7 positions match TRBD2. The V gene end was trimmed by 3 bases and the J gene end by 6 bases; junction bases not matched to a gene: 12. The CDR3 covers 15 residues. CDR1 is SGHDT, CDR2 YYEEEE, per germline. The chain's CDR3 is CASSSRDYPEGEQYV. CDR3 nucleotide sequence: TGTGCCAGCAGCTCCCGGGACTATCCCGAGGGCGAGCAGTACGTC.

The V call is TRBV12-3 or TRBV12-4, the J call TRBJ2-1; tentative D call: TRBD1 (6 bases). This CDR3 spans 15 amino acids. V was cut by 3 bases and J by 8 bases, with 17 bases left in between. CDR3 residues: CASSFPGTSRDEQFF. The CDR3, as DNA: TGTGCCAGCAGTTTCCCTGGGACATCTAGAGATGAGCAGTTCTTC.

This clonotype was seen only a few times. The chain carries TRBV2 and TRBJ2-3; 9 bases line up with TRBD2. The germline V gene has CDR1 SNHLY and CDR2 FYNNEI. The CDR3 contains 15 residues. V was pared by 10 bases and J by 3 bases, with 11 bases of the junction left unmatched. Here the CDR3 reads CANQAGLARTDTQYF. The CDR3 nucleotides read TGTGCCAACCAGGCTGGACTAGCGAGGACAGATACGCAGTATTTT.

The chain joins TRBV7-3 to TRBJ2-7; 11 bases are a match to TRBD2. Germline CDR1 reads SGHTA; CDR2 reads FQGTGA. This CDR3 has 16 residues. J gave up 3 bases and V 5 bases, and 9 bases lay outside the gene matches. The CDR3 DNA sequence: TGTGCCAGCAGCCCCACCGGGACTAGCGGACTCTACGAGCAGTACTTC. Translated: CASSPTGTSGLYEQYF. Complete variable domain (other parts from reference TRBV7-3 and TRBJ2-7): GAGVSQTPSNKVTEKGKYVELRCDPISGHTALYWYRQSLGQGPEFLIYFQGTGAADDSGLPNDRFFAVRPEGSVSTLKIQRTERGDSAVYLCASSPTGTSGLYEQYFGPGTRLTVT.

The CDR3 nucleotides are TGTGCCAGCAGCTTGAGACTAGTCCACGAGCAGTACTTC. It yields the protein CASSLRLVHEQYF. The chain combines TRBV7-8 with TRBJ2-7; D perhaps matches TRBD2 (6 bases). The CDR3 consists of 13 residues. V gave up 3 bases and J gave up 5 bases, with 11 bases separating them. Germline-derived CDR1 and CDR2 are SGHVS and FQNEAQ.

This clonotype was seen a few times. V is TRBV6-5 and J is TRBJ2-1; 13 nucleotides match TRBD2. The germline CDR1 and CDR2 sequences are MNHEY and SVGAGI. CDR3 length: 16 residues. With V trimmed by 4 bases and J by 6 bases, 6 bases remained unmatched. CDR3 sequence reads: CASSSKLAGGSNEQFF. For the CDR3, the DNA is TGTGCCAGCAGTTCGAAACTAGCGGGAGGGTCCAATGAGCAGTTCTTC.

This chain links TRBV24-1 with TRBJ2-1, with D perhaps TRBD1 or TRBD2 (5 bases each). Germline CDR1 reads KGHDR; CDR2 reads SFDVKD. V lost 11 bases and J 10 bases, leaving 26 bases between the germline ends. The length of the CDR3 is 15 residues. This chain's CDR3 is CAISPGQMGVREQFF. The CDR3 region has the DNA TGTGCCATCTCCCCCGGCCAGATGGGGGTGAGGGAGCAGTTCTTC.

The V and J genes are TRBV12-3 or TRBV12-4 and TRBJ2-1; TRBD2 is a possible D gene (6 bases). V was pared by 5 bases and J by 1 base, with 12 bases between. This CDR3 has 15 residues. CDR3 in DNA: TGTGCCAGCAGTGGGACGGGAGAGTCCTACAATGAGCAGTTCTTC. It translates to CASSGTGESYNEQFF.

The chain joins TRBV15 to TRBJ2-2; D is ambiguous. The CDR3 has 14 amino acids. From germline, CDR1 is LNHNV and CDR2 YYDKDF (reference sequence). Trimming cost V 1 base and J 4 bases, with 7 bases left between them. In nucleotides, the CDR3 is TGTGCCACCAGCAGAGCCCCTGGCACCGGGGAGCTGTTTTTT. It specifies CATSRAPGTGELFF.

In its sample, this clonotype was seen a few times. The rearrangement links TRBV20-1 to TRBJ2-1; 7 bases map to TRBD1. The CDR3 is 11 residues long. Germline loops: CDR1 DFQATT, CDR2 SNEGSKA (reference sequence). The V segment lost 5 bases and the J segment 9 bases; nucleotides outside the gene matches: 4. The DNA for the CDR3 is TGCAGTGCTTCAGCAGGGGGTGAGCAGTTCTTC. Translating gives CSASAGGEQFF.

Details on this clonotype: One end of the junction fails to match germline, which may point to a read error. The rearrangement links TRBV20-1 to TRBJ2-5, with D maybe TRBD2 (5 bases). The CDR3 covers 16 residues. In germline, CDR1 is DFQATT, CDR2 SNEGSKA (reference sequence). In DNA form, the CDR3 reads TGCTGTGCTAGAGCCCCGGTGCGGGCCCTCCAAGAGACCCAGTACTTC. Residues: CCARAPVRALQETQYF.

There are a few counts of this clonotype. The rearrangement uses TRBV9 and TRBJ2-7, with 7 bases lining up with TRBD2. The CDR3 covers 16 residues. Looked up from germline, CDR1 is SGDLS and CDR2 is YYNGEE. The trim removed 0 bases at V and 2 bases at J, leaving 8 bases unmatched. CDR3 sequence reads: CASSVGTGGPPYEQYF. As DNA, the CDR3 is TGTGCCAGCAGCGTAGGTACGGGAGGCCCCCCCTACGAGCAGTACTTC. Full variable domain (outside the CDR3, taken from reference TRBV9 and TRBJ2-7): DSGVTQTPKHLITATGQRVTLRCSPRSGDLSVYWYQQSLDQGLQFLIQYYNGEERAKGNILERFSAQQFPDLHSELNLSSLELGDSALYFCASSVGTGGPPYEQYFGPGTRLTVT.

The CDR3 DNA reads TGTGCCAGCAGTTACGGACAGGGGATACGACTTGAGACCCAGTACTTC. Amino acid sequence: CASSYGQGIRLETQYF. The V and J genes are TRBV12-3 or TRBV12-4 and TRBJ2-5; TRBD1 matches at 9 bases. The CDR3 extends over 16 amino acids. J lost 5 bases, V lost 4 bases, and 11 bases had no gene match.

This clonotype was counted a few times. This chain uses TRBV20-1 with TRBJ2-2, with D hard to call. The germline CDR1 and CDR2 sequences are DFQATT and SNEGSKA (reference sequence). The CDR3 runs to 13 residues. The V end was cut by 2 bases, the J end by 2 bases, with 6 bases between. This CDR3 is CSARRPNTGELFF. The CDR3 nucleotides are TGCAGTGCTAGAAGGCCCAACACCGGGGAGCTGTTTTTT.

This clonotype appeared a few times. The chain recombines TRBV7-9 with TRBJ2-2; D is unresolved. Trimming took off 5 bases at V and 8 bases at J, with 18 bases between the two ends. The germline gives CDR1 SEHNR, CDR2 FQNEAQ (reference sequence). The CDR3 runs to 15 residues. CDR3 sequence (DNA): TGTGCCAGCAGCCTGGAGCCACAGACGAGGGGGGAGCTGTTTTTT. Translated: CASSLEPQTRGELFF.

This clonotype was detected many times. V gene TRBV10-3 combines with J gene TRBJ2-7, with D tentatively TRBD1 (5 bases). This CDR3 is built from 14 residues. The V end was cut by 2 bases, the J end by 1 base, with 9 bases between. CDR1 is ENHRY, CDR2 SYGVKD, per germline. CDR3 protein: CAISEPGQSYEQYV. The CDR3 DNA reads TGTGCCATCAGTGAGCCCGGACAATCCTACGAGCAGTACGTC.

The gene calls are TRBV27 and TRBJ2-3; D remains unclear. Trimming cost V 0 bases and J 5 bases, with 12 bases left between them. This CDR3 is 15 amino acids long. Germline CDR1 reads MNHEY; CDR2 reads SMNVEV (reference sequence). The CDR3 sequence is CASSLSTLTGDTQYF. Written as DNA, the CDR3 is TGTGCCAGCAGTTTATCGACCCTCACCGGAGATACGCAGTATTTT.

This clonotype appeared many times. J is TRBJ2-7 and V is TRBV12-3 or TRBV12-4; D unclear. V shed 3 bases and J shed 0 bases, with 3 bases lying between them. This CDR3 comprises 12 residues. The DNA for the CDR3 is TGTGCCAGCAGTTTTCTCTCCTACGAGCAGTACTTC. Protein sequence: CASSFLSYEQYF.

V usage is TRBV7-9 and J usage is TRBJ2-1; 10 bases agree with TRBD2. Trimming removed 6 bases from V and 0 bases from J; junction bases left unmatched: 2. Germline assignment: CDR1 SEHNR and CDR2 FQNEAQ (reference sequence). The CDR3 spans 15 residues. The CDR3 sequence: CASSRLAGSYNEQFF. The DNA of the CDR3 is TGTGCCAGCAGTCGACTAGCGGGCTCCTACAATGAGCAGTTCTTC.

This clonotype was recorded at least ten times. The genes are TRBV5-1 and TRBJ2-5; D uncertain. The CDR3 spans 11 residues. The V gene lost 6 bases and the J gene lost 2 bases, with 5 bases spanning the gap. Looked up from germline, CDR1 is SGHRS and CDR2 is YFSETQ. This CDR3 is CASKQQETQYF. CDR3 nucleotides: TGCGCCAGCAAACAACAAGAGACCCAGTACTTC.

CDR3 sequence: CASSHVTGGEETQYF. CDR3 bases: TGTGCCAGCAGCCACGTAACAGGGGGGGAAGAGACCCAGTACTTC. This chain joins TRBV3-1 and TRBJ2-5, with D maybe TRBD1 (8 bases). Trimming took off 3 bases at V and 3 bases at J, with 14 bases between the two ends. The CDR3 covers 15 residues. The germline gives CDR1 LGHDT, CDR2 YNNKEL (reference sequence).

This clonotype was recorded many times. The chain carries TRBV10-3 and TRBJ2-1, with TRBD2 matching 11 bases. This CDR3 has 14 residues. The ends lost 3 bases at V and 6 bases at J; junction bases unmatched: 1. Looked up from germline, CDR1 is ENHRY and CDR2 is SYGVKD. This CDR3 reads CAISEGTSGNEQFF. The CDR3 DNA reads TGTGCCATCAGTGAAGGGACTAGCGGCAATGAGCAGTTCTTC.

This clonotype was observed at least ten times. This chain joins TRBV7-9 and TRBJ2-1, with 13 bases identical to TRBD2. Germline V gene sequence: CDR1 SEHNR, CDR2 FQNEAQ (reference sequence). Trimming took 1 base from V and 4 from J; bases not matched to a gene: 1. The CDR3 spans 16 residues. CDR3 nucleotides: TGTGCCAGCAGCTTAGGGACTAGCGGGAGTTACAATGAGCAGTTCTTC. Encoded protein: CASSLGTSGSYNEQFF.

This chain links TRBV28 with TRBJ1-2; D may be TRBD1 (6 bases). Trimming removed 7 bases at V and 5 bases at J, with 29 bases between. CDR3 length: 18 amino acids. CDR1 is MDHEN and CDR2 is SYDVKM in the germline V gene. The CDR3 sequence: CASIADSSNRFGLYGYTF. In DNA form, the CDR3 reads TGTGCCAGCATAGCGGACAGTAGTAATCGCTTTGGTTTATATGGCTACACCTTC.

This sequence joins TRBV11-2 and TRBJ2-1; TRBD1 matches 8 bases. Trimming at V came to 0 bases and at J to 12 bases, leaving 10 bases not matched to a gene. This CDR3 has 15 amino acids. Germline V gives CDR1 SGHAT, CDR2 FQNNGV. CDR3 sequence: CASSLDLGTGGRQFF. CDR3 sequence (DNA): TGTGCCAGCAGCTTAGATTTGGGAACAGGGGGACGGCAGTTCTTC.

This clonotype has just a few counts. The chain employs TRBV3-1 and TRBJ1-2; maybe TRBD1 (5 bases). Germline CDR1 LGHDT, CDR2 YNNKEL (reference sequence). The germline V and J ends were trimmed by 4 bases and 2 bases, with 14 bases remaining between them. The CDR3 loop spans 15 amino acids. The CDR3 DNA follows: TGTGCCAGCAGCCTTACCGGGGCCCAGAACTATGGCTACACCTTC. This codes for CASSLTGAQNYGYTF.

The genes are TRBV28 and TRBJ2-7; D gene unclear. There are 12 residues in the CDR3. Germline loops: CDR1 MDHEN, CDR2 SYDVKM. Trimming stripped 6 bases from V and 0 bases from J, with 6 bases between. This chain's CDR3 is CASSAYSYEQYF. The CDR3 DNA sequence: TGTGCCAGCAGCGCGTACTCCTACGAGCAGTACTTC.

The DNA for the CDR3 is TGTGCCACCAGTGACCCCAGGATGACCCAAGAGACCCAGTACTTC. Residues: CATSDPRMTQETQYF. The chain carries TRBV24-1 and TRBJ2-5; D gene unclear. Trimming left V 4 bases short and J 1 base short, with 12 bases between. Germline CDR1 is KGHDR and CDR2 is SFDVKD. CDR3 size: 15 residues.

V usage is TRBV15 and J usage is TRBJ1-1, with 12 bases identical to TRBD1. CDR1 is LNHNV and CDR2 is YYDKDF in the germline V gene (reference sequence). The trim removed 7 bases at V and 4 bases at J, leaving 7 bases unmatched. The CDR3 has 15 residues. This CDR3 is CATTSGTGGFTEAFF. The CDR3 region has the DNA TGTGCCACCACCTCCGGGACAGGGGGCTTCACTGAAGCTTTCTTT.